Below are 28 T cell receptor beta chains sequenced from a single sample in a study of T cells in Graves' hyperthyroidism and ophthalmopathy. RNA transcripts served as the template for amplifying TCR beta CDR3 regions. HTBI primers were employed in a first-round RT-PCR of the TCR CDR3. A single record per CDR3 protein comes from TCRdb applying MiXCR to the multiplex PCR reads. The repertoire consists of a few hundred thousand distinct CDR3 sequences, with around 18% occurring once and the leading ten covering about 38%. The material sequenced was blood. The origin of the receptors is a man between 18 and 35 years old with Graves' ophthalmopathy.

V and J are TRBV11-2 and TRBJ1-1; TRBD1 matches at 8 bases. Trimming removed 5 bases from V and 5 bases from J; junction bases left unmatched: 7. Germline lookup yields CDR1 SGHAT and CDR2 FQNNGV. CDR3 size: 14 residues. The chain's CDR3 is CASSPDREVTEAFF. The CDR3 nucleotides are TGTGCCAGCAGCCCGGACAGGGAGGTAACTGAAGCTTTCTTT.

In its sample, this clonotype was seen once. The chain combines TRBV7-3 with TRBJ2-2; TRBD2 matches at 11 bases. This CDR3 is built from 18 residues. V trimming: 0 bases; J trimming: 5 bases; junction bases outside the gene matches: 8. Germline loops: CDR1 SGHTA, CDR2 FQGTGA. This CDR3 reads CASSLTYLAGGSTGELFF. CDR3 DNA sequence: TGTGCCAGCAGCTTAACGTATCTAGCGGGGGGAAGTACCGGGGAGCTGTTTTTT.

This chain's CDR3 is CASSPGSNEKLFF. The CDR3 DNA is TGTGCCAGCAGCCCCGGGAGTAATGAAAAACTGTTTTTT. The rearrangement links TRBV6-4 to TRBJ1-4; D is unclear. CDR1 MRHNA and CDR2 SNTAGT come from the germline V gene. The CDR3 extends over 13 amino acids. Deletions cut 6 bases from V and 4 bases from J, with 9 bases between.

This clonotype was detected ten times or more. This chain joins TRBV3-1 and TRBJ2-3, with 11 positions matching TRBD1. V gave up 2 bases and J gave up 1 base; unmatched junction bases: 2. The CDR3 runs 16 residues. Germline lookup yields CDR1 LGHDT and CDR2 YNNKEL (reference sequence). The CDR3 reads CASSQWTGGRTDTQYF. CDR3 nucleotides: TGTGCCAGCAGCCAATGGACAGGGGGCCGCACAGATACGCAGTATTTT.

This clonotype was found a few times. V is TRBV4-1 and J is TRBJ2-3; D possibly corresponds to TRBD2 (5 bases). V was pared by 2 bases and J by 1 base, with 13 bases between. CDR3 size: 16 residues. Germline V CDR1 and CDR2: MGHRA, YSYEKL. CDR3 nucleotides: TGCGCCAGCAGCCAACTCACGGGGAGACGCACAGATACGCAGTATTTT. Translated: CASSQLTGRRTDTQYF.

The rearrangement links TRBV6-1 to TRBJ2-1; unclear D gene. The CDR3 has 12 amino acids. Germline assignment: CDR1 MNHNS and CDR2 SASEGT. V was pared by 1 base and J by 13 bases, with 11 bases between. The CDR3 DNA is TGTGCCAGCAGTGAAGTTGGACGAAGCCAGTTCTTC. It is translated as CASSEVGRSQFF.

This clonotype showed up many times. The genes are TRBV7-6 and TRBJ2-5, with D perhaps matching TRBD1 (5 bases). Per the germline V gene, CDR1 is SGHVS and CDR2 is FNYEAQ. Trimming took 1 base from V and 2 from J, leaving 14 bases between them. This CDR3 spans 16 amino acids. The CDR3 DNA reads as TGTGCCAGCAGCTTAGGGTTTGTTCAGGGACAAGAGACCCAGTACTTC. This encodes CASSLGFVQGQETQYF.

This clonotype was found many times. The chain has TRBV9 and TRBJ2-1; maybe TRBD2 (6 bases). Trimming cost V 4 bases and J 8 bases, with 25 bases left between them. The germline V gene has CDR1 SGDLS and CDR2 YYNGEE. This CDR3 has 17 amino acids. The CDR3 here is CASSPTTTSSVMDEQFF. CDR3 nucleotides: TGTGCCAGCAGCCCTACGACGACTAGTTCCGTGATGGATGAGCAGTTCTTC.

The rearrangement joins TRBV10-1 to TRBJ2-7; D is perhaps TRBD2 (5 bases). The CDR3 has 12 residues. Germline assignment: CDR1 WNHNN and CDR2 SYGVQD (reference sequence). With 7 bases removed from V and 3 bases from J, the gap between germline ends came to 10 bases. CDR3 sequence reads: CASTSGLYEQYF. DNA of the CDR3: TGCGCCAGCACCTCCGGACTCTACGAGCAGTACTTC.

The J gene is TRBJ1-5, the V gene TRBV19; 7 bases match TRBD1. The CDR3 contains 15 residues. V lost 7 bases to trimming and J lost 3 bases; unmatched junction nucleotides: 9. Germline CDR1 and CDR2: LNHDA and SQIVND (reference sequence). CDR3 amino acids: CASIGRGHNNQPQHF. In nucleotides, the CDR3 is TGTGCCAGTATAGGGAGGGGGCATAACAATCAGCCCCAGCATTTT. Full variable domain (rest looked up from reference TRBV19 and TRBJ1-5): DGGITQSPKYLFRKEGQNVTLSCEQNLNHDAMYWYRQDPGQGLRLIYYSQIVNDFQKGDIAEGYSVSREKKESFPLTVTSAQKNPTAFYLCASIGRGHNNQPQHFGDGTRLSIL.

This clonotype was seen a few times. This chain connects TRBV5-1 to TRBJ2-5, with TRBD2 identical over 8 bases. CDR1 is SGHRS, CDR2 YFSETQ, per germline. V lost 4 bases and J lost 0; bases outside the gene matches: 11. The CDR3 is 17 amino acids. In DNA, the CDR3 is TGCGCCAGCAGCGCGTCCGGGGGACTAGAGTACCAAGAGACCCAGTACTTC. Its translation: CASSASGGLEYQETQYF.

In its sample, this clonotype was seen a few times. The CDR3 DNA sequence: TGTGCCAGCAACCCCCTAGCGGGGTCCCAAGAGACCCAGTACTTC. Protein sequence: CASNPLAGSQETQYF. The rearrangement joins TRBV11-2 to TRBJ2-5; 9 nucleotides agree with TRBD2. Germline CDR1 reads SGHAT; CDR2 reads FQNNGV. Unmatched junction bases numbered 7, after V lost 7 bases and J lost 1 base. CDR3 length equals 15 residues. Looking up the rest from reference TRBV11-2 and TRBJ2-5 gives the full variable domain: EAGVAQSPRYKIIEKRQSVAFWCNPISGHATLYWYQQILGQGPKLLIQFQNNGVVDDSQLPKDRFSAERLKGVDSTLKIQPAKLEDSAVYLCASNPLAGSQETQYFGPGTRLLVL.

This chain uses TRBV6-1 with TRBJ2-7; no clear D. CDR1 is MNHNS, CDR2 SASEGT, per germline. Trimming pared 6 bases from V and 2 bases from J, leaving 14 bases between. The CDR3 is 14 residues long. Here the CDR3 DNA reads TGTGCCAGCAGCAGACAAATCGCTGCCTACGAGCAGTACTTC. Translated, it gives CASSRQIAAYEQYF.

This clonotype was picked up a small number of times. The chain links TRBV6-1 to TRBJ2-1; 8 bases are a match to TRBD2. Germline V gene lookup returns CDR1 MNHNS and CDR2 SASEGT. The CDR3 extends over 17 amino acids. The V gene end was trimmed by 6 bases and the J gene end by 6 bases; junction bases not matched to a gene: 16. The CDR3 nucleotides are TGTGCCAGCAGCCGCCGGACTGCGGGGGGACCTCTCAATGAGCAGTTCTTC. Protein sequence: CASSRRTAGGPLNEQFF.

In its sample, this clonotype was seen many times. V and J are TRBV28 and TRBJ1-5; TRBD1 matches at 8 bases. The CDR3 is 14 residues long. V was pared by 2 bases and J by 5 bases, with 2 bases of the junction left unmatched. The germline V gene has CDR1 MDHEN and CDR2 SYDVKM. As DNA, the CDR3 is TGTGCCAGCAGTTTAGGGGACAGGTATCAGCCCCAGCATTTT. Amino acid sequence: CASSLGDRYQPQHF.

This clonotype was seen at least ten times. The rearrangement uses TRBV5-8 and TRBJ1-1; D is perhaps TRBD1 (5 bases). Looked up from germline, CDR1 is SGHTS and CDR2 is YDEGEE. This CDR3 has 16 amino acids. Between the trimmed V and J ends, which lost 4 bases and 0 bases, there was a span of 16 bases. CDR3 sequence: CASSLNLGPMNTEAFF. The CDR3 DNA reads as TGTGCCAGCAGCCTCAATTTGGGACCCATGAACACTGAAGCTTTCTTT.

The chain links TRBV20-1 to TRBJ1-2; tentative D call: TRBD1 (5 bases). The germline V and J ends were trimmed by 3 bases and 0 bases, with 8 bases remaining between them. The CDR3 has 13 residues. Germline loops: CDR1 DFQATT, CDR2 SNEGSKA (reference sequence). CDR3 in DNA: TGCAGTGCTAGGTCGACAGCTAACTATGGCTACACCTTC. This translates into CSARSTANYGYTF.

The sample holds many counts of this clonotype. The chain couples TRBV9 to TRBJ2-1, with D perhaps TRBD1 (5 bases). This CDR3 spans 16 amino acids. The V gene's germline CDR1 is SGDLS and CDR2 YYNGEE. Trimming took off 0 bases at V and 0 bases at J, with 10 bases between the two ends. The CDR3 region is CASSVGRQNSYNEQFF. For the CDR3, the DNA is TGTGCCAGCAGCGTAGGAAGACAGAACTCCTACAATGAGCAGTTCTTC.

This clonotype was counted only a few times. The chain couples TRBV29-1 to TRBJ1-2, with 9 nucleotides matching TRBD1. V lost 6 bases and J lost 8; bases outside the gene matches: 10. Germline CDR1 SQVTM, CDR2 ANQGSEA. This CDR3 is 13 amino acids long. DNA for the CDR3: TGCAGCGTGAAGTTACAGGGGGCGCCCGGCTACACCTTC. It translates to CSVKLQGAPGYTF.

The table lists this clonotype with many counts. This sequence joins TRBV7-3 and TRBJ1-2; no definite D call. Germline V gives CDR1 SGHTA, CDR2 FQGTGA. This CDR3 region has 13 residues. V lost 1 base to trimming and J lost 7 bases, with 10 bases between them. DNA of the CDR3: TGTGCCAGCAGCTTAATTGCGGGGTCTGGCTACACCTTC. As protein: CASSLIAGSGYTF.

This clonotype turned up a few times. The chain is built from TRBV9 and TRBJ1-4, with TRBD1 as a possible D gene (6 bases). In germline, CDR1 is SGDLS, CDR2 YYNGEE. V was trimmed by 4 bases and J by 7 bases, leaving 17 bases between them. This CDR3 region has 15 residues. This CDR3 reads CASSSEWGRSEKLFF. As DNA, the CDR3 is TGTGCCAGCAGCTCCGAGTGGGGGCGTAGTGAAAAACTGTTTTTT.

The genes are TRBV24-1 and TRBJ1-2; 9 positions agree with TRBD1. CDR1 KGHDR and CDR2 SFDVKD come from the germline V gene. The CDR3 length is 15 residues. Germline trimming cut 2 bases from V and 6 bases from J; bases unmatched to any gene: 6. The CDR3 nucleotides read TGTGCCACCAGTGATTCGGGACAGGGCCGAGATGGCTACACCTTC. Translating gives CATSDSGQGRDGYTF.

This clonotype was detected many times. This rearrangement joins TRBV5-6 to TRBJ1-4; D unresolved. Germline CDR1 reads SGHDT; CDR2 reads YYEEEE. Between the trimmed V and J ends, which lost 1 base and 0 bases, there was a span of 7 bases. The CDR3 is 15 amino acids. The CDR3 protein is CASSLNRATNEKLFF. The CDR3 nucleotides are TGTGCCAGCAGCTTGAACAGAGCAACTAATGAAAAACTGTTTTTT.

At least ten counts were recorded for this clonotype. V and J are TRBV28 and TRBJ2-3; D unresolved. The CDR3 contains 13 residues. The V and J ends lost 7 bases and 8 bases respectively, with 16 bases between them. Germline V gene data show CDR1 as MDHEN and CDR2 as SYDVKM. CDR3 sequence (DNA): TGTGCCAGCACCGCCTCCCCGATGGCTACGCAGTATTTT. This translates into CASTASPMATQYF.

The chain has TRBV12-3 or TRBV12-4 and TRBJ2-7; D might be TRBD2 (6 bases). The CDR3 covers 14 residues. The V end lost 1 base, the J end lost 6 bases, and 13 bases lay between the germline ends. In DNA, the CDR3 is TGTGCCAGCAGTTTAGGCCTAGCGAATCCCGAGCAGTACTTC. This codes for CASSLGLANPEQYF.

The V call is TRBV5-5, the J call TRBJ2-3, with unresolved D. V dropped 1 base and J dropped 5 bases, with 14 bases sitting between them. This CDR3 contains 15 residues. The V gene's germline CDR1 is SGHKS and CDR2 YYEKEE (reference sequence). The CDR3 loop reads CASSLIGGILDTQYF. The CDR3 DNA is TGTGCCAGCAGCTTGATCGGTGGGATCTTAGATACGCAGTATTTT.

This clonotype was recorded at least ten times. The V gene is TRBV18, the J gene TRBJ2-1; D unclear. Germline V gene data show CDR1 as KGHSH and CDR2 as LQKENI. V gave up 3 bases and J gave up 8 bases, with 8 bases separating them. This CDR3 region has 12 residues. CDR3 DNA sequence: TGTGCCAGCTCACCCCCGGGCGATGAGCAGTTCTTC. Residues: CASSPPGDEQFF.

This clonotype has a single count. The chain recombines TRBV11-2 with TRBJ1-2; TRBD1 aligns across 8 bases. The junction had 11 bases not matched to a gene; V was cut back by 4 bases and J by 4 bases. The germline gives CDR1 SGHAT, CDR2 FQNNGV. There are 16 residues in the CDR3. CDR3 protein: CASSSTTGTGVYGYTF. DNA of the CDR3: TGTGCCAGCAGCTCAACTACCGGGACAGGCGTCTATGGCTACACCTTC.